This TCR beta chain was found in a study of blood T cell repertoires in COVID-19. Study background: The analysed material was cDNA or gDNA that came from T cells, B-cell-depleted T cells, or PBMCs.

The data were produced by immunoSEQ multiplex PCR, yet TCRdb's version contains in-frame clones alone and is incomplete. In the table there are 200,000 to 250,000 clones, nearly 90% of which are singletons. Germline values: CDR1 SGHNT, CDR2 YENEEA. The trim removed 3 bases at V and 4 bases at J, leaving 8 bases unmatched. CDR3 length: 15 residues. This clone was observed once. The gene calls are TRBV11-3 and TRBJ1-1; 7 nucleotides align to TRBD1. The sequence was collected from a young woman who had recovered from COVID-19. Sequencing was performed on peripheral blood. The CDR3 sequence is CASSLAGGLATEAFF. Written as DNA, the CDR3 is TGTGCCAGCAGCTTGGCAGGGGGTTTGGCCACTGAAGCTTTCTTT.